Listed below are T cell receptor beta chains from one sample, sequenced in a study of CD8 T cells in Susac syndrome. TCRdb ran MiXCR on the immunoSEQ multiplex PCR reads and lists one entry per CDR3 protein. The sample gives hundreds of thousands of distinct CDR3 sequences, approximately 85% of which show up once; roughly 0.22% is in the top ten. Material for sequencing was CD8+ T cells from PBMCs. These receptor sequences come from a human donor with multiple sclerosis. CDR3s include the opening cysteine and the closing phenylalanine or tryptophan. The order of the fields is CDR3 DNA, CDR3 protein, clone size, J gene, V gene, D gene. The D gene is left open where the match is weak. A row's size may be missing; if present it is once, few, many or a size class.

DNA: TGTGCCAGCAGTTTAATGCAGCCTAGCGCCGGGGAGCTGTTTTTT
CDR3: CASSLMQPSAGELFF
size: once
J: TRBJ2-2
V: TRBV28
D: -

DNA: TGTGCCAGCAGCCACAGGGGGCGGCGGGGGGCACACAATGAGCAGTTCTTC
CDR3: CASSHRGRRGAHNEQFF
size: -
J: TRBJ2-1
V: TRBV7-8
D: -

DNA: TGCAGCGTTGAAGGTCGCGGGTATCACACTGAAGCTTTCTTT
CDR3: CSVEGRGYHTEAFF
size: -
J: TRBJ1-1
V: TRBV29-1
D: -

DNA: TGTGCCAGCAGCGTAGCTACCGGTGGACTAGCGGCGAACACCGGGGAGCTGTTTTTT
CDR3: CASSVATGGLAANTGELFF
size: -
J: TRBJ2-2
V: TRBV9
D: TRBD2

DNA: TGCGCCAGCAGCCCACTCACAGGGGACCCGTATCAGCCCCAGCATTTT
CDR3: CASSPLTGDPYQPQHF
size: -
J: TRBJ1-5
V: TRBV4-1
D: TRBD1

DNA: TGTGCCAGCAGTGGGGGACTAGCGTACAGCTCCTACAATGAGCAGTTCTTC
CDR3: CASSGGLAYSSYNEQFF
size: -
J: TRBJ2-1
V: TRBV25-1
D: TRBD2

DNA: TGTGCCAGCAGCCCCTTCGGCTCTTTTAACACCGGGGAGCTGTTTTTT
CDR3: CASSPFGSFNTGELFF
size: -
J: TRBJ2-2
V: TRBV9
D: -

DNA: TGTGCCAGCAGTCCGAGGACTAGCGGGAGGCCGGGGTCAGATACGCAGTATTTT
CDR3: CASSPRTSGRPGSDTQYF
size: -
J: TRBJ2-3
V: TRBV28
D: TRBD2

DNA: TGTGCCAGCAGCCCCGGGGTGTCGGCCTATGGCTACACCTTC
CDR3: CASSPGVSAYGYTF
size: -
J: TRBJ1-2
V: TRBV13
D: -

DNA: TGTGCCACCAGTGACCGTGGACGGAATGAAGCTTTCTTT
CDR3: CATSDRGRNEAFF
size: -
J: TRBJ1-1
V: TRBV24-1
D: -